This T cell receptor beta chain came from a study of shared clonotypes between healthy human individuals (dated by TCRdb to about 2020). In the study overall: The cohort comprised a couple of women and a few men aged 18 to 49 years. For each donor, CD4 naive and CD4 memory were each run on three plates, CD8 naive on two plates, and CD8 memory on one plate. To increase sequencing depth and limit assay-specific biases, different laboratories used diverse techniques to prepare libraries and sequence TCR repertoires. Blood TCR repertoires of five healthy adults were deeply sequenced to estimate repertoire size and the extent of clonotype sharing between individuals. Per donor, leukapheresis produced somewhere between about 0.85 and 8.9 billion PBMCs. The paper's findings and limits, for the study overall: Only blood was sampled, and tissue TCR repertoires likely differ from those in blood. Pairwise subsampling led to the expectation that sequencing depth would affect the degree of clonotype sharing among donors. Rarefaction of sorted-subset datasets indicated incomplete sequencing despite the large sequencing depth. Compared with non-shared clonotypes, the clonotypes found in all four sorted-subset donors had higher generation probabilities. Naive subsets generally had larger estimated clonotype richness than memory subsets did. Across several donors, around 5.4% of naive CD4, roughly 3.8% of naive CD8, 2% to 2.5% of memory CD4, and approximately 0.4% of memory CD8 clonotypes were shared. Because the study included a small number of donors, the genetic and exposure-history diversity represented was limited.

Reading from cysteine to phenylalanine, the CDR3 counts 15 amino acids. Only the CDR3 DNA is retained, 45 bases long and in frame from the first base. TCR CDR3 regions were amplified from genomic DNA by multiplex PCR using the deep immunoSEQ assay. For each cell subset, the extracted genomic DNA was distributed evenly across all wells of several immunoSEQ 96-well plates, and each plate served as one replicate. Each replicate PCR for sorted subsets received about 180 ng genomic DNA, equal to roughly 30,000 T cell genomes. Purified libraries were quantified with a Qubit 3.0 fluorometer, sized on a Bioanalyzer 2100, and re-quantified with the KAPA Library Quantification kit. Every immunoSEQ 96-well plate was sequenced on a separate single-read 150-cycle Illumina NextSeq 550 flow cell. Per the source publication's procedure: Because the immunoSEQ output held only junctional sequences and lacked quality scores, the filtering could not match the filtering applied to full-length reads. Sequences were annotated with PyIR, a Python wrapper for IgBLAST v1.9, using IMGT germline references to assign V/J genes and CDR3. Reads were filtered out if the reads had weak V/J assignments (E-value above 1e-6), no CDR3, stop codons, out-of-frame junctions, or ambiguous translated residues. V3J clonotypes were defined as sequences sharing an identical inferred V gene, J gene, and CDR3 amino acid sequence. To compute the percentage overlap between repertoires, the number of shared unique clonotypes was divided by the size of the smaller repertoire. Repertoire richness was assessed with RTK rarefaction, the Chao1 estimator, and Recon v2.1 estimates of unobserved clonotypes. Generation probabilities were computed with OLGA for all TCRbeta clonotypes obtained by the gDNA method from a few donors. The table was pulled from immuneACCESS by TCRdb, which kept in-frame rearrangements only. Such tables lose some clones; where checked, under half of the loss comes from unresolved V genes, and the rest has no known cause. D and trimming were read from the DNA, whereas the V and J calls and clone size are those reported in that table. The sample table contains around 2.1 million clones; only one count was recorded for around 95% of them. The top ten clonotypes cover roughly 0.13% of the sample.

The donors were healthy, HIV-negative adults with no recently reported acute infections or vaccinations. Only Caucasian adults living in Nashville, Tennessee, USA were represented among the donors. CD4+ T cells were enriched by magnetic negative selection, after which naive cells were positively selected on CD45RA and the negative fraction was taken as the memory subset. Blood was collected by leukapheresis, and PBMCs were isolated by Ficoll-Histopaque density gradient centrifugation and then cryopreserved in liquid nitrogen vapor phase. Purity and quantity of every magnetically sorted T cell population were checked by analytical flow cytometry. From each sorted fraction, genomic DNA was isolated and quantified by UV absorbance on a Nanodrop 2000c. Concerning this clone itself: The antigen this receptor binds is unknown. Base qualities are not at hand, and no much larger clone is one base apart.

This clonotype originated in a man younger than 30 in good health. The chain is assembled from TRBV1 and TRBJ2-3. TRBV1 counts as a pseudogene. Material: naive CD4+ T cells sorted from blood. Interpreted using the paper, the cell subset or site label stands for: CD45RA+ positively selected. CDR3 protein: CTSSPGPLGPDTQYF. In nucleotides, the sequence is TGCACCAGCAGCCCGGGGCCTCTAGGGCCAGATACGCAGTATTTT.